The rows below give T cell receptor beta chains drawn from one sample of a study of blood T cell repertoires in COVID-19. Method: immunoSEQ multiplex PCR; TCRdb's copy keeps in-frame clones and lacks some. This table holds 55,000 to 75,000 clones, 80% found once. The sample consisted of peripheral blood. The receptor set was obtained from a human donor in a cohort sampled during active COVID-19. CDR3s include the opening cysteine and the closing phenylalanine or tryptophan. D genes are given only for firm matches. Only part of the rows carry a size: once, few, many, or a class if the clone is expanded.

V	D	J	size	CDR3	DNA
TRBV10-2	NA	TRBJ1-5	NA	CASSESGLEGQPQHF	TGCGCCAGCAGTGAGTCGGGACTAGAGGGTCAGCCCCAGCATTTT
TRBV11-1	NA	TRBJ2-2	NA	CASSSTQGTTGELFF	TGTGCCAGCAGCTCTACACAAGGGACAACCGGGGAGCTGTTTTTT
TRBV7-2	NA	TRBJ1-5	NA	CASSSNSNQPQHF	TGTGCCAGCAGCTCAAATAGCAATCAGCCCCAGCATTTT
TRBV6-5	TRBD1	TRBJ1-1	NA	CASSFRTGMNTEAFF	TGTGCCAGCAGTTTCCGGACAGGAATGAACACTGAAGCTTTCTTT
TRBV28	TRBD1	TRBJ2-7	NA	CASTTGTVGYEQYF	TGTGCCAGCACTACCGGGACAGTAGGTTACGAGCAGTACTTC
TRBV20-1	NA	TRBJ2-3	NA	CSASPAAGGVGTQYF	TGCAGTGCTAGTCCGGCGGCCGGAGGAGTAGGTACGCAGTATTTT
TRBV10-2	TRBD1	TRBJ2-7	NA	CASSDRSYEQYF	TGCGCCAGTTCGGACAGGTCCTACGAGCAGTACTTC
TRBV4-2	TRBD1	TRBJ1-4	NA	CASSPRARTGPTNEKLFF	TGTGCCAGCAGTCCAAGGGCTAGGACAGGGCCAACTAATGAAAAACTGTTTTTT
TRBV4-3	NA	TRBJ2-3	NA	CASSRSGLPPDTQYF	TGCGCCAGCAGCAGATCGGGACTTCCTCCAGATACGCAGTATTTT
TRBV28	NA	TRBJ2-2	NA	CASSRSDSNTGELFF	TGTGCCAGCAGTCGTAGCGACTCGAACACCGGGGAGCTGTTTTTT
TRBV7-3	NA	TRBJ2-7	NA	CASSWRGTYEQYF	TGTGCCAGCAGCTGGCGGGGAACGTACGAGCAGTACTTC
TRBV28	TRBD2	TRBJ2-7	NA	CASSFARLAGYASEQYF	TGTGCCAGCAGTTTCGCCCGACTAGCGGGATATGCCTCCGAGCAGTACTTC
TRBV28	TRBD2	TRBJ2-7	NA	CASSLGRLAGGPASYEQYF	TGTGCCAGCAGTTTAGGGAGACTAGCGGGAGGCCCAGCGTCCTACGAGCAGTACTTC
TRBV6-5	TRBD2	TRBJ2-7	NA	CASRGASGRYEQYF	TGTGCCAGCCGAGGGGCTAGCGGGAGGTACGAGCAGTACTTC
TRBV20-1	NA	TRBJ1-3	NA	CSASRDNSGNTIYF	TGCAGTGCTAGTAGGGACAACTCTGGAAACACCATATATTTT
TRBV9	TRBD1	TRBJ1-5	once	CASSVGDRGKERHF	TGTGCCAGCAGCGTAGGGGACAGGGGCAAGGAAAGGCATTTT
TRBV5-1	NA	TRBJ1-1	NA	CASSPDRLAEAFF	TGCGCCAGCAGCCCTGACAGGCTCGCTGAAGCTTTCTTT
TRBV27	TRBD1	TRBJ2-7	NA	CASSPRTGGDYEQYF	TGTGCCAGCAGTCCTCGGACAGGGGGTGACTACGAGCAGTACTTC
TRBV7-2	NA	TRBJ2-5	NA	CASSFTTQETQYF	TGTGCCAGCAGCTTTACTACCCAAGAGACCCAGTACTTC
TRBV6-1	TRBD1	TRBJ2-1	NA	CASSDPGTGEGWNEQFF	TGTGCCAGCAGTGATCCCGGGACAGGGGAAGGGTGGAATGAGCAGTTCTTC
TRBV23-1	NA	TRBJ1-5	NA	CASRDTLRNQPQHF	TGCGCCAGCAGGGACACCCTGCGCAATCAGCCCCAGCATTTT
TRBV5-6	NA	TRBJ1-2	NA	CASSLVQGGDGYTF	TGTGCCAGCAGCTTGGTGCAGGGAGGAGATGGCTACACCTTC
TRBV7-2	TRBD2	TRBJ2-3	NA	CASSSGLAGTDTQYF	TGTGCCAGCAGCTCGGGACTAGCGGGCACAGATACGCAGTATTTT
TRBV14	NA	TRBJ1-3	medium-sized	CASSQVFPGNTIYF	TGTGCCAGCAGCCAAGTCTTTCCTGGAAACACCATATATTTT
TRBV18	TRBD2	TRBJ2-1	NA	CASSPPARAGLNEQFF	TGTGCCAGCTCACCACCGGCCCGAGCGGGGCTCAATGAGCAGTTCTTC
TRBV3-1/TRBV3-2	TRBD1	TRBJ2-1	few	CASSQAGTEYNEQFF	TGTGCCAGCAGCCAAGCCGGGACAGAGTACAATGAGCAGTTCTTC
TRBV10-2	TRBD2	TRBJ2-7	NA	CASSPPLANPYEQYF	TGCGCCAGCAGCCCCCCACTAGCGAACCCCTACGAGCAGTACTTC
TRBV7-9	NA	TRBJ2-1	few	CASSLGDSFPYNEQFF	TGTGCCAGCAGCTTAGGAGATAGCTTCCCCTACAATGAGCAGTTCTTC
TRBV29-1	NA	TRBJ2-7	NA	CSVPPSGYEQYF	TGCAGCGTCCCCCCAAGCGGGTACGAGCAGTACTTC
TRBV10-3	TRBD2	TRBJ2-7	NA	CAIQLAGGGSEQYF	TGTGCCATCCAACTAGCGGGAGGAGGAAGCGAGCAGTACTTC
TRBV6-1	NA	TRBJ2-7	NA	CASSEAKGAAYEQYF	TGTGCCAGCAGTGAAGCAAAAGGAGCCGCCTACGAGCAGTACTTC
TRBV11-2	NA	TRBJ2-7	NA	CASSLDLRTRRVREQYF	TGTGCCAGCAGCTTAGATTTAAGGACACGGCGCGTTCGCGAGCAGTACTTC
TRBV28	TRBD2	TRBJ2-5	NA	CASVAGGARETQYF	TGTGCCAGTGTAGCGGGAGGGGCGCGGGAGACCCAGTACTTC
TRBV30	NA	TRBJ2-2	NA	CAWSLRWGPSNTGELFF	TGTGCCTGGAGTTTAAGGTGGGGGCCCTCGAACACCGGGGAGCTGTTTTTT
TRBV6-1	TRBD1	TRBJ1-1	NA	CASSGGSTGVNTEAFF	TGTGCCAGCAGTGGTGGATCGACAGGGGTAAACACTGAAGCTTTCTTT
TRBV7-2	TRBD2	TRBJ2-5	once	CASSSPTSGKLTQETQYF	TGTGCCAGCAGCTCCCCTACTAGCGGAAAACTAACACAAGAGACCCAGTACTTC
TRBV19	NA	TRBJ1-2	few	CASLPLQGSYGYTF	TGTGCCAGTTTACCACTCCAGGGGAGCTATGGCTACACCTTC
TRBV24-1	TRBD1	TRBJ2-1	NA	CATSDPGQSSYNEQFF	TGTGCCACCAGTGACCCGGGACAGAGCTCCTACAATGAGCAGTTCTTC
TRBV7-9	NA	TRBJ2-7	once	CASSPTGGTTYEQYF	TGTGCCAGCAGCCCCACTGGGGGGACCACCTACGAGCAGTACTTC
TRBV28	NA	TRBJ2-5	NA	CASSLRRPQETQYF	TGTGCCAGCAGTTTAAGGAGACCCCAAGAGACCCAGTACTTC